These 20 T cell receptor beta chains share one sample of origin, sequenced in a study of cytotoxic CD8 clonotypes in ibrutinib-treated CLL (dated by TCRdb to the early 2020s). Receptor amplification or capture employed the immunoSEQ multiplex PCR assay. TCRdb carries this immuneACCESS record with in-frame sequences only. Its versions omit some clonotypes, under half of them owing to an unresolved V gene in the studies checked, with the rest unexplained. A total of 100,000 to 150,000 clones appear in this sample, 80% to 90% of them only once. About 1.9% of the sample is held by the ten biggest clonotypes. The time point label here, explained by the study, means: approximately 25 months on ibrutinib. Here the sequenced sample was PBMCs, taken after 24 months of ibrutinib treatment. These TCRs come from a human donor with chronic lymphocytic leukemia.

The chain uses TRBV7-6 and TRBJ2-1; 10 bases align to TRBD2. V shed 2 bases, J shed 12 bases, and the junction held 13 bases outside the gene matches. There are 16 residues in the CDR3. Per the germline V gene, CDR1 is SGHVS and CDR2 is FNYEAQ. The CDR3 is CASSLLAPTSGEGQFF. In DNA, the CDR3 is TGTGCCAGCAGCTTATTGGCCCCTACTAGCGGGGAGGGGCAGTTCTTC.

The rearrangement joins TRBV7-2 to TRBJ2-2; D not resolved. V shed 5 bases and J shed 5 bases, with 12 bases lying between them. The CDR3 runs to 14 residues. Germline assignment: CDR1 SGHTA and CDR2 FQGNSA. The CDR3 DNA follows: TGTGCCAGCAGCCCCGGTTTCAAAACCGGGGAGCTGTTTTTT. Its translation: CASSPGFKTGELFF.

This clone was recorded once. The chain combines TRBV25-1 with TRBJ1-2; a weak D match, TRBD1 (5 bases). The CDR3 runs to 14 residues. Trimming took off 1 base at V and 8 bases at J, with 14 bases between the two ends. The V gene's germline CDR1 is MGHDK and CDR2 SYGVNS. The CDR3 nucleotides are TGTGCCAGCAGTGAATCTGGGGGGGGAATAGGCTACACCTTC. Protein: CASSESGGGIGYTF.

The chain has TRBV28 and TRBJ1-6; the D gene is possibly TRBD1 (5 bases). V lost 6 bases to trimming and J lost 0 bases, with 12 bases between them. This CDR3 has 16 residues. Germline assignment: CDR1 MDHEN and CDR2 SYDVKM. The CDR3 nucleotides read TGTGCCAGCAGCTCCGTCGGGACCTCCTATAATTCACCCCTCCACTTT. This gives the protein CASSSVGTSYNSPLHF.

DNA for the CDR3: TGCGCCAGCAGCTTGACCGGGACAGGGTACAAAAACATTCAGTACTTC. Amino acids: CASSLTGTGYKNIQYF. This chain connects TRBV5-1 to TRBJ2-4; 9 nucleotides line up with TRBD1. CDR3 length: 16 residues. Unmatched junction bases numbered 5, after V lost 1 base and J lost 3 bases. Germline V lookup: CDR1 SGHRS, CDR2 YFSETQ.

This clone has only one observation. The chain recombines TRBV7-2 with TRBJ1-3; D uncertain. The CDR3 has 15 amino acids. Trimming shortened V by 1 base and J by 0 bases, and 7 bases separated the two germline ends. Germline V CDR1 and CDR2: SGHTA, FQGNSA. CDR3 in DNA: TGTGCCAGCAGCTTAGATGACCTCTCTGGAAACACCATATATTTT. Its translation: CASSLDDLSGNTIYF.

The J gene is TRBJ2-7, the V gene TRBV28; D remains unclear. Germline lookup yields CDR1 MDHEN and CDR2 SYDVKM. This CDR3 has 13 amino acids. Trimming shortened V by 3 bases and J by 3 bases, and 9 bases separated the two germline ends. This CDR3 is CASSFRRRYEQYF. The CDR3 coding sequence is TGTGCCAGCAGTTTCCGTCGGCGCTACGAGCAGTACTTC.

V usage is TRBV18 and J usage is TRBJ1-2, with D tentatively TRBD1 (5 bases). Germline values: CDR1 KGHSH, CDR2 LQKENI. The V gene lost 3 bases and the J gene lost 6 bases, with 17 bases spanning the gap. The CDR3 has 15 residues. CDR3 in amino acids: CASSPTTAGIDGYTF. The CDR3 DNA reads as TGTGCCAGCTCACCCACGACAGCGGGTATTGATGGCTACACCTTC.

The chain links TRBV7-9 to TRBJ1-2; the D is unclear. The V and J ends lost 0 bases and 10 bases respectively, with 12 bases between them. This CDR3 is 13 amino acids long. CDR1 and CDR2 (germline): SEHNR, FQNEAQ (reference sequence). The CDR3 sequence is CASSLAHAGDYTF. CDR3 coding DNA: TGTGCCAGCAGCTTAGCGCATGCGGGTGACTACACCTTC.

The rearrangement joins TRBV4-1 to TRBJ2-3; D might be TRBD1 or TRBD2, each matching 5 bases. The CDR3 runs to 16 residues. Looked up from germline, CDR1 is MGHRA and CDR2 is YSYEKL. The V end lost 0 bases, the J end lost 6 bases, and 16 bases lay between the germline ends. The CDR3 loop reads CASSQDPGATLDTQYF. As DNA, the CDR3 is TGCGCCAGCAGCCAAGACCCCGGGGCGACGCTGGATACGCAGTATTTT.

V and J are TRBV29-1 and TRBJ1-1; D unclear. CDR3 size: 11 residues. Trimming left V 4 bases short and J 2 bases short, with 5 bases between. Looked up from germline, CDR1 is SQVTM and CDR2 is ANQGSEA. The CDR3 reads CSVVLNTEAFF. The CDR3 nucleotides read TGCAGCGTTGTCCTTAACACTGAAGCTTTCTTT.

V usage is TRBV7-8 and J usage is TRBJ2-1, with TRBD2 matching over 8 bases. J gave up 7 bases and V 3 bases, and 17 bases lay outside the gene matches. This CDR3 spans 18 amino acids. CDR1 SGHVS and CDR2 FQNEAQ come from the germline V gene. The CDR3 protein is CASSFTSSTGRAPNEQFF. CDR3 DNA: TGTGCCAGCAGCTTCACCAGCAGTACCGGGAGGGCCCCGAATGAGCAGTTCTTC.

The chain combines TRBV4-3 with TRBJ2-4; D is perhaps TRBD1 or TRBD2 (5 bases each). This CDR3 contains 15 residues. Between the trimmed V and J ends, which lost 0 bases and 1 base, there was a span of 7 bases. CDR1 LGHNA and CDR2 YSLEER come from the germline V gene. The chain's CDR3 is CASSQDEGAKNIQYF. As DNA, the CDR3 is TGCGCCAGCAGCCAAGATGAGGGGGCCAAAAACATTCAGTACTTC.

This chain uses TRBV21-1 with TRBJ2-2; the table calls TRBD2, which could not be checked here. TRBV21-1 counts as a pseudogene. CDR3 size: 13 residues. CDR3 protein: CASSKGRTGELFF. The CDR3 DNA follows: TGTGCCAGCAGCAAAGGGAGGACCGGGGAGCTGTTTTTT.

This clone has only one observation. CDR3 coding DNA: TGCGCCAGCAGCCCATTGAGATACACCGGGGAGCTGTTTTTT. Amino acid sequence: CASSPLRYTGELFF. This chain uses TRBV4-3 with TRBJ2-2; D unresolved. The CDR3 loop spans 14 amino acids. Trimming left V 4 bases short and J 3 bases short, with 9 bases between. The V gene's germline CDR1 is LGHNA and CDR2 YSLEER.

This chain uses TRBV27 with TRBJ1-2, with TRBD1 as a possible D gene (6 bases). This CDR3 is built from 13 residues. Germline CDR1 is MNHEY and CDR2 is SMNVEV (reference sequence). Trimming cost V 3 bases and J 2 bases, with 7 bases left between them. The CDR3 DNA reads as TGTGCCAGCAGTTTCGGACAGAACTATGGCTACACCTTC. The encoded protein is CASSFGQNYGYTF.

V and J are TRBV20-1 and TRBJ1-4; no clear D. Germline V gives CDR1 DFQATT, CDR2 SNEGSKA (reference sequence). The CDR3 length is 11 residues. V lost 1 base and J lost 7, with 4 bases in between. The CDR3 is CSARVREKLFF. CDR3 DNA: TGCAGTGCTAGAGTGCGTGAAAAACTGTTTTTT.

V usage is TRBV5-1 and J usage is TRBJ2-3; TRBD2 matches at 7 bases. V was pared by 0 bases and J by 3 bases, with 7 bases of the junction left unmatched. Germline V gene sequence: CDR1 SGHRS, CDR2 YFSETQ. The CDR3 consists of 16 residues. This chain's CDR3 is CASSLVAGADTDTQYF. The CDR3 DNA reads TGCGCCAGCAGCTTGGTCGCGGGAGCGGATACAGATACGCAGTATTTT.

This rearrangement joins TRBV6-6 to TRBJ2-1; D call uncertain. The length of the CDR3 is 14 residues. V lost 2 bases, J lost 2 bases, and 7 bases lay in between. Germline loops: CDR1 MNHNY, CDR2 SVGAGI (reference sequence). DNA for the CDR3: TGTGCCAGCAGTTACACAAGAGCCTACAATGAGCAGTTCTTC. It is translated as CASSYTRAYNEQFF.

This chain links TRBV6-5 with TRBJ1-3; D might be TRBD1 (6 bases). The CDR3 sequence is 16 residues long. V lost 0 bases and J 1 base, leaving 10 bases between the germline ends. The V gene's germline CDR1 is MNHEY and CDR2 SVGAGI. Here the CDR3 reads CASSYSGGSSGNTIYF. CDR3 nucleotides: TGTGCCAGCAGTTACTCGGGGGGCTCGTCTGGAAACACCATATATTTT.